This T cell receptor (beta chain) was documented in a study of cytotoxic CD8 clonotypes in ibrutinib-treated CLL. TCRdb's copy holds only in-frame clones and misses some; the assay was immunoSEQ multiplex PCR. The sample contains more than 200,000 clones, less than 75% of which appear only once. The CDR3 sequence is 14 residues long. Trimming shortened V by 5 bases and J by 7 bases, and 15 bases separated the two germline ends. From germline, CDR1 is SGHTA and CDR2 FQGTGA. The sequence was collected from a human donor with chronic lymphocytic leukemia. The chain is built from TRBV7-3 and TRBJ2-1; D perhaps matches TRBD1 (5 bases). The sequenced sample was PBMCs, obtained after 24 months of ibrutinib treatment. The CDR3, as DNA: TGTGCCAGCAGCCCACAGGATCAGCTGAATGAGCAGTTCTTC. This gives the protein CASSPQDQLNEQFF.